This T cell receptor (beta chain) was captured by sequencing in a study of blood T cell repertoires in COVID-19. Profiling relied on immunoSEQ multiplex PCR, and the TCRdb table lists in-frame clones only, not all of them. The sample records about 190,000 clones, roughly nine tenths being singletons. The CDR3 extends over 16 amino acids. Germline CDR1 SGHNT, CDR2 YYREEE (reference sequence). J was trimmed by 3 bases and V by 1 base; bases with no gene match: 8. The specimen sequenced was peripheral blood. This TCR derives from a man under 40 with acute or convalescent COVID-19. The gene calls are TRBV5-4 and TRBJ2-3; 7 positions agree with TRBD2. The CDR3 DNA follows: TGTGCCAGCAGCTTGCAGATTGCGGGAGCGACAGATACGCAGTATTTT. This codes for CASSLQIAGATDTQYF. Full variable domain (remainder filled in from reference TRBV5-4 and TRBJ2-3): ETGVTQSPTHLIKTRGQQVTLRCSSQSGHNTVSWYQQALGQGPQFIFQYYREEENGRGNFPPRFSGLQFPNYSSELNVNALELDDSALYLCASSLQIAGATDTQYFGPGTRLTVL.